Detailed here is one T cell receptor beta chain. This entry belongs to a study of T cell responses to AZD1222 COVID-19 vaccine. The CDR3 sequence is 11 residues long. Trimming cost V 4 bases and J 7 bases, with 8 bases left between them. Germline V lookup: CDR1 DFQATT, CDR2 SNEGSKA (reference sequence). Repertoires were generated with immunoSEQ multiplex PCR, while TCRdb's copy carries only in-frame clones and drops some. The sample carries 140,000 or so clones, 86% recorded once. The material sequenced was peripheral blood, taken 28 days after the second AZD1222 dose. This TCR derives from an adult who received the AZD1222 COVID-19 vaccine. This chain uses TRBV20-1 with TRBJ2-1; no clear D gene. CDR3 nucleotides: TGCAGTGCTAATGATAGAAATGAGCAGTTCTTC. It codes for CSANDRNEQFF.